This entry is about one TCR beta chain. Source study methods: The authors estimated nucleated cell counts from reference gene primer amplification. Libraries were prepared by immunoSEQ multiplex PCR; TCRdb keeps only in-frame clonotypes and omits some of them. V and J calls and clone size follow that table, whereas D and trimming were derived from the DNA. The sample includes 220,000 or so clones, about 80% of them seen just once. These data belong to a study of blood T cell repertoires in COVID-19. Study background: The United States, Italy and Spain were the sources of the acute and convalescent COVID-19 samples.

CDR3 length: 15 amino acids. J lost 4 bases, V lost 1 base, and 3 bases had no gene match. CDR1 is SNHLY, CDR2 FYNNEI, per germline. Source material: peripheral blood. The TCR comes from a woman in her twenties or thirties who had recovered from COVID-19. V usage is TRBV2 and J usage is TRBJ1-3; 8 bases match TRBD1. The CDR3 here is CASSEDGTGGNTIYF. CDR3 in DNA: TGTGCCAGCAGTGAAGACGGGACAGGCGGAAACACCATATATTTT.